These 32 T cell receptor beta chains originate from one sample sequenced in a study of human T cells and chemical hapten exposure. Time point reported: patch test 1, 2 weeks after DPC sensitization. The sample's treatment: therapeutic diphenylcyclopropenone sensitization with weekly scalp DPC. TCRdb reanalysed the RACE reads using MiXCR and keeps one entry per CDR3 protein. Of 180,000 or so distinct CDR3 sequences in the sample, about 14% were seen once. The sample in question was whole blood, obtained in connection with sensitization to the hapten diphenylcyclopropenone (DPC). The receptors were sampled from a woman in her twenties or thirties with alopecia areata. Some clones in this sample may be carry-over from other donors' samples.

V is TRBV28 and J is TRBJ1-1; D possibly corresponds to TRBD1 (5 bases). The CDR3 sequence is 11 residues long. Trimming stripped 6 bases from V and 10 bases from J, with 12 bases between. Looked up from germline, CDR1 is MDHEN and CDR2 is SYDVKM. CDR3 DNA sequence: TGTGCCAGCAGCCTCAGGGCCGCAGCTTTCTTT. Translation: CASSLRAAAFF.

V usage is TRBV20-1 and J usage is TRBJ2-3; D uncertain. Germline CDR1 is DFQATT and CDR2 is SNEGSKA (reference sequence). The CDR3 loop spans 13 amino acids. The V end was cut by 3 bases, the J end by 2 bases, with 9 bases between. The CDR3 nucleotides are TGCAGTGCTAGTGCCCGACTCACAGATACGCAGTATTTT. This gives the protein CSASARLTDTQYF.

This clonotype was recorded at least ten times. The chain recombines TRBV6-2 or TRBV6-3 with TRBJ1-1, with no clear D. Trimming took off 0 bases at V and 0 bases at J, with 11 bases between the two ends. The CDR3 extends over 16 amino acids. In germline, CDR1 is MNHEY, CDR2 SVGEGT. The CDR3 DNA reads TGTGCCAGCAGTTACTCGAGCACCAGCTTGAACACTGAAGCTTTCTTT. Its translation: CASSYSSTSLNTEAFF.

The rearrangement uses TRBV4-3 and TRBJ1-3; D unclear. V lost 0 bases and J 2 bases, leaving 5 bases between the germline ends. Germline CDR1 is LGHNA and CDR2 is YSLEER. The CDR3 loop spans 14 amino acids. The CDR3 reads CASSQELTGNTIYF. In DNA form, the CDR3 reads TGCGCCAGCAGCCAAGAACTGACTGGAAACACCATATATTTT.

This clonotype occurred many times. The chain carries TRBV6-2 or TRBV6-3 and TRBJ1-5; 9 bases align to TRBD1. V trimming: 6 bases; J trimming: 6 bases; junction bases outside the gene matches: 3. The CDR3 runs to 13 residues. The V gene's germline CDR1 is MNHEY and CDR2 SVGEGT. The CDR3 is CASRTGGSQPQHF. CDR3 bases: TGTGCCAGCAGAACAGGGGGCAGTCAGCCCCAGCATTTT.

This clonotype came up many times. This chain connects TRBV6-2 or TRBV6-3 to TRBJ2-7; D is possibly TRBD1 (5 bases). V lost 8 bases, J lost 5 bases, and 16 bases lay in between. The CDR3 extends over 13 amino acids. Germline V CDR1 and CDR2: MNHEY, SVGEGT. DNA of the CDR3: TGTGCCAGCCAGGGCCGGGCCGTCGACGAGCAGTACTTC. Its translation is CASQGRAVDEQYF.

This clonotype was picked up many times. The CDR3 sequence is CASSYSRDRRYNEQFF. CDR3 nucleotide sequence: TGTGCCAGCAGCTATTCCCGGGACAGGAGATACAATGAGCAGTTCTTC. The genes are TRBV21-1 and TRBJ2-1; TRBD1 is the table's D call and was not checked against the DNA. TRBV21-1 is shown as a pseudogene. This CDR3 contains 16 residues.

The rearrangement joins TRBV21-1 to TRBJ2-1; TRBD1, the table's D call, was not compared with the DNA. TRBV21-1 is assigned pseudogene status. The CDR3 runs 15 residues. CDR3 nucleotide sequence: TGTGCCAGCAGCAAGCCCCACAGGGGGGGCGATGAGCAGTTCTTC. Residues: CASSKPHRGGDEQFF.

This rearrangement joins TRBV29-1 to TRBJ1-2, with 9 bases identical to TRBD1. The CDR3 spans 13 residues. Germline values: CDR1 SQVTM, CDR2 ANQGSEA. Unmatched junction bases numbered 3, after V lost 3 bases and J lost 4 bases. CDR3 coding DNA: TGCAGCGTTGAGCGGACAGGGGTCTATGGCTACACCTTC. Amino acid sequence: CSVERTGVYGYTF.

This chain connects TRBV7-2 to TRBJ2-1; 11 positions match TRBD2. Germline-derived CDR1 and CDR2 are SGHTA and FQGNSA. Unmatched junction bases numbered 5, after V lost 4 bases and J lost 6 bases. The CDR3 has 15 amino acids. The CDR3 is CASSSASGGINEQFF. CDR3 coding DNA: TGTGCCAGCAGCTCAGCTAGCGGGGGGATCAATGAGCAGTTCTTC.

This clonotype has more than one count but fewer than ten. The V and J genes are TRBV7-2 and TRBJ1-6, with D perhaps matching TRBD1 (5 bases). CDR3 size: 14 residues. Germline V gives CDR1 SGHTA, CDR2 FQGNSA. V dropped 5 bases and J dropped 9 bases, with 14 bases sitting between them. CDR3 coding DNA: TGTGCCAGCAGCACCCTAAGGGGAGGTTCACCCCTCCACTTT. Its translation: CASSTLRGGSPLHF.

This clonotype showed up many times. This chain uses TRBV5-1 with TRBJ2-7; D might be TRBD2 (5 bases). Trimming pared 2 bases from V and 3 bases from J, leaving 15 bases between. Germline lookup yields CDR1 SGHRS and CDR2 YFSETQ. The CDR3 has 15 residues. The CDR3 DNA follows: TGCGCCAGCAGCTTTGGAGGCCTACAGATCTACGAGCAGTACTTC. Protein sequence: CASSFGGLQIYEQYF.

This clonotype was found many times. The V gene is TRBV2, the J gene TRBJ1-2, with D possibly TRBD1 on 5 matching bases. In germline, CDR1 is SNHLY, CDR2 FYNNEI. The CDR3 contains 12 residues. Trimming left V 4 bases short and J 7 bases short, with 10 bases between. The CDR3 region has the DNA TGTGCCAGCAGTGCGTGGGGGGTTGGCTACACCTTC. Translated: CASSAWGVGYTF.

The chain joins TRBV30 to TRBJ1-5; TRBD1 matches at 9 bases. The CDR3 sequence is 14 residues long. Germline CDR1 and CDR2: GTSNPN and SVGIG (reference sequence). V gave up 0 bases and J gave up 6 bases; unmatched junction bases: 3. DNA for the CDR3: TGTGCCTGGAGTGTAGGGACAGGGATTCAGCCCCAGCATTTT. Amino acid sequence: CAWSVGTGIQPQHF.

The chain couples TRBV27 to TRBJ2-7; D perhaps matches TRBD1 (6 bases). The germline V gene encodes CDR1 MNHEY and CDR2 SMNVEV (reference sequence). The CDR3 totals 16 residues. Deletions cut 2 bases from V and 0 bases from J, with 14 bases between. The CDR3 DNA sequence: TGTGCCAGCAGTTTACTTGGGGGCAGTCACTCCTACGAGCAGTACTTC. Translation gives CASSLLGGSHSYEQYF.

This chain connects TRBV4-3 to TRBJ2-5; D ambiguous. Germline V gene data show CDR1 as LGHNA and CDR2 as YSLEER. CDR3 length equals 14 residues. Trimming left V 0 bases short and J 1 base short, with 6 bases between. The CDR3 reads CASSQDVLQETQYF. The CDR3 coding sequence is TGCGCCAGCAGCCAAGATGTCCTCCAAGAGACCCAGTACTTC.

The table lists this clonotype with a few counts. This chain uses TRBV9 with TRBJ2-7; 8 nucleotides agree with TRBD2. The germline V gene has CDR1 SGDLS and CDR2 YYNGEE. There are 18 residues in the CDR3. The V segment lost 4 bases and the J segment 6 bases; nucleotides outside the gene matches: 21. CDR3 DNA sequence: TGTGCCAGCAGCCCCCCCGGAGGTAGCGGGACCCCTTTTGCCGAGCAGTACTTC. Encoded protein: CASSPPGGSGTPFAEQYF.

This clonotype was seen a handful of times. The chain links TRBV12-3 or TRBV12-4 to TRBJ1-3; unclear D gene. Between the trimmed V and J ends, which lost 5 bases and 0 bases, there was a span of 11 bases. This CDR3 is built from 15 residues. Written as DNA, the CDR3 is TGTGCCAGCAGTCTACAGACCGTCTCTGGAAACACCATATATTTT. Its protein product is CASSLQTVSGNTIYF.

This clonotype was found many times. The CDR3 region is CASGSPGYEQYF. The CDR3 DNA is TGTGCCAGCGGTTCCCCTGGCTACGAGCAGTACTTC. This sequence joins TRBV27 and TRBJ2-7; D gene unclear. V was pared by 8 bases and J by 3 bases, with 11 bases between. This CDR3 has 12 residues. In germline, CDR1 is MNHEY, CDR2 SMNVEV (reference sequence).

The chain uses TRBV9 and TRBJ2-3, with 12 bases matching TRBD2. Germline V gives CDR1 SGDLS, CDR2 YYNGEE. Losses at the gene ends were 4 bases for V and 4 bases for J; bases not matched to a gene: 4. The CDR3 is 15 residues long. The CDR3 DNA reads TGTGCCAGCAGCCCTAGCGGGGGGGCCCCAGATACGCAGTATTTT. Amino acids: CASSPSGGAPDTQYF.

V usage is TRBV12-3 or TRBV12-4 and J usage is TRBJ1-2; no clear D. V dropped 7 bases and J dropped 7 bases, with 13 bases sitting between them. This CDR3 contains 12 residues. The CDR3 bases are TGTGCCAGCATCCGAGCAGGTTTTGGCTACACCTTC. It yields the protein CASIRAGFGYTF.

This clonotype has a handful of counts. The genes are TRBV29-1 and TRBJ1-1; D is uncertain. Looked up from germline, CDR1 is SQVTM and CDR2 is ANQGSEA. CDR3 size: 15 residues. V dropped 5 bases and J dropped 0 bases, with 16 bases sitting between them. The CDR3 spells CSVRRQNEMNTEAFF. The CDR3 bases are TGCAGCGTTCGTCGGCAGAACGAGATGAACACTGAAGCTTTCTTT. Based on the CDR3 plus reference TRBV29-1 and TRBJ1-1, the full variable domain is SAVISQKPSRDICQRGTSLTIQCQVDSQVTMMFWYRQQPGQSLTLIATANQGSEATYESGFVIDKFPISRPNLTFSTLTVSNMSPEDSSIYLCSVRRQNEMNTEAFFGQGTRLTVV.

The rearrangement joins TRBV20-1 to TRBJ2-7; a possible D gene is TRBD2 (5 bases). The CDR3 covers 15 residues. Germline V lookup: CDR1 DFQATT, CDR2 SNEGSKA (reference sequence). V lost 2 bases and J lost 4, with 18 bases in between. The CDR3 sequence is CSARSPSVREYEQYF. CDR3 DNA: TGCAGTGCTAGAAGTCCCTCCGTAAGGGAGTACGAGCAGTACTTC.

The chain links TRBV11-2 to TRBJ2-6; D call uncertain. Trimming pared 10 bases from V and 0 bases from J, leaving 7 bases between. The CDR3 consists of 13 residues. Germline V gene lookup returns CDR1 SGHAT and CDR2 FQNNGV. The CDR3 DNA reads TGTGCCACCCATCTCTCTGGGGCCAACGTCCTGACTTTC. Protein sequence: CATHLSGANVLTF. The full variable domain, in which reference TRBV11-2 and TRBJ2-6 provide the parts outside the CDR3, is EAGVAQSPRYKIIEKRQSVAFWCNPISGHATLYWYQQILGQGPKLLIQFQNNGVVDDSQLPKDRFSAERLKGVDSTLKIQPAKLEDSAVYLCATHLSGANVLTFGAGSRLTVL.

This clonotype was found a few times. V and J are TRBV6-2 or TRBV6-3 and TRBJ2-1; D is perhaps TRBD1 (5 bases). The V end lost 2 bases, the J end lost 6 bases, and 11 bases lay between the germline ends. The CDR3 length is 14 residues. CDR1 is MNHEY and CDR2 is SVGEGT in the germline V gene. Here the CDR3 reads CASSYSRVGNEQFF. CDR3 sequence (DNA): TGTGCCAGCAGTTACAGCAGGGTAGGCAATGAGCAGTTCTTC.

This chain links TRBV29-1 with TRBJ1-1; 8 nucleotides line up with TRBD1. This CDR3 has 13 residues. V lost 7 bases, J lost 4 bases, and 8 bases stayed unmatched. Germline V lookup: CDR1 SQVTM, CDR2 ANQGSEA. DNA for the CDR3: TGCAGCGCTGCGGGACAGGCGGCCACTGAAGCTTTCTTT. Encoded protein: CSAAGQAATEAFF.

The chain links TRBV7-6 to TRBJ2-2, with D tentatively TRBD1 or TRBD2 (7 bases each). Germline CDR1 reads SGHVS; CDR2 reads FNYEAQ. CDR3 length: 18 residues. Trimming took 7 bases from V and 2 from J, leaving 23 bases between them. The CDR3 protein is CASTETGRDPRNTGELFF. In DNA, the CDR3 is TGTGCCAGCACGGAGACAGGGAGGGATCCCCGAAACACCGGGGAGCTGTTTTTT.

Only a few counts were recorded for this clonotype. This rearrangement joins TRBV2 to TRBJ2-1, with a possible D match to TRBD2 (5 bases). Between the trimmed V and J ends, which lost 5 bases and 12 bases, there was a span of 17 bases. The CDR3 is made up of 13 amino acids. CDR1 is SNHLY, CDR2 FYNNEI, per germline. DNA for the CDR3: TGTGCCAGCAGTACGCCCCGATTAGCGATGCAGTTCTTC. Translating gives CASSTPRLAMQFF.

Many counts were recorded for this clonotype. The gene calls are TRBV6-1 and TRBJ1-5; 10 bases map to TRBD1. Germline V gene lookup returns CDR1 MNHNS and CDR2 SASEGT. V gave up 3 bases and J gave up 5 bases; unmatched junction bases: 7. The CDR3 is made up of 16 amino acids. CDR3 bases: TGTGCCAGCAGTGAGATAACCGGGACAGGGGATCAGCCCCAGCATTTT. This gives the protein CASSEITGTGDQPQHF.

This clonotype has more than one count but fewer than ten. The chain recombines TRBV12-3 or TRBV12-4 with TRBJ1-2; maybe TRBD1 (6 bases). This CDR3 is 14 amino acids long. The germline V and J ends were trimmed by 6 bases and 5 bases, with 16 bases remaining between them. DNA of the CDR3: TGTGCCAGCAGGTCGTCAGGGGAGAGTTATGGCTACACCTTC. Protein sequence: CASRSSGESYGYTF.

CDR3 loop: CASTVRNTEAFF. The CDR3, as DNA: TGTGCCAGCACCGTACGGAACACTGAAGCTTTCTTT. J is TRBJ1-1 and V is TRBV12-3 or TRBV12-4; D is unresolved. The ends were cut back, 7 bases at V and 1 base at J, with 7 bases in the middle. This CDR3 comprises 12 residues.

The rearrangement uses TRBV6-6 and TRBJ2-2; possibly TRBD1 for D (5 bases). The germline V and J ends were trimmed by 6 bases and 6 bases, with 11 bases remaining between them. This CDR3 region has 13 residues. CDR1 is MNHNY and CDR2 is SVGAGI in the germline V gene (reference sequence). CDR3 sequence: CASRLQDPGELFF. In nucleotides, the CDR3 is TGTGCCAGCAGACTACAGGATCCCGGGGAGCTGTTTTTT.